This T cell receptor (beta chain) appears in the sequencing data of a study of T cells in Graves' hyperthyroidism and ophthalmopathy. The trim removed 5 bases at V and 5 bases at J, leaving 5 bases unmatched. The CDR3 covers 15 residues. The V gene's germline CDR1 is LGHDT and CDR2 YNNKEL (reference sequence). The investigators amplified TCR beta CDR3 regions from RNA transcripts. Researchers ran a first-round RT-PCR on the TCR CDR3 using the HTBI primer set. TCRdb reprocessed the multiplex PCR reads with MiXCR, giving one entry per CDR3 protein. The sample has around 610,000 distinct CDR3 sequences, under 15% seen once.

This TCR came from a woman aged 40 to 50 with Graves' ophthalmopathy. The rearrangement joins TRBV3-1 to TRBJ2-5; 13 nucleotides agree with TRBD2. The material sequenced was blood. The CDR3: CASSWTSGSDETQYF. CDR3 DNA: TGTGCCAGCAGCTGGACTAGCGGGAGTGATGAGACCCAGTACTTC.